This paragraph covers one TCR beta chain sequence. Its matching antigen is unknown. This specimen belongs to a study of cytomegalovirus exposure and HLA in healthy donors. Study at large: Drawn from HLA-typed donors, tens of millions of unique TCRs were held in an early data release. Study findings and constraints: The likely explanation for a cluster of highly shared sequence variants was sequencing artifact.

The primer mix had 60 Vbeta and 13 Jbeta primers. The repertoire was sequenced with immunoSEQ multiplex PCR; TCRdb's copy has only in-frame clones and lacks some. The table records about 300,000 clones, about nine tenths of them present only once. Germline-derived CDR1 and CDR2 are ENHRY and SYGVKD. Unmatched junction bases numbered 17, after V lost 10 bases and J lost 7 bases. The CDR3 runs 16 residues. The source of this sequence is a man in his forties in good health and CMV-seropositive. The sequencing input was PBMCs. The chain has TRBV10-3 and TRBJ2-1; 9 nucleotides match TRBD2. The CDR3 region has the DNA TGTGCCACCCTAACCGAACAGCGGGAGGTCAGGAATGAGCAGTTCTTC. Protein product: CATLTEQREVRNEQFF.